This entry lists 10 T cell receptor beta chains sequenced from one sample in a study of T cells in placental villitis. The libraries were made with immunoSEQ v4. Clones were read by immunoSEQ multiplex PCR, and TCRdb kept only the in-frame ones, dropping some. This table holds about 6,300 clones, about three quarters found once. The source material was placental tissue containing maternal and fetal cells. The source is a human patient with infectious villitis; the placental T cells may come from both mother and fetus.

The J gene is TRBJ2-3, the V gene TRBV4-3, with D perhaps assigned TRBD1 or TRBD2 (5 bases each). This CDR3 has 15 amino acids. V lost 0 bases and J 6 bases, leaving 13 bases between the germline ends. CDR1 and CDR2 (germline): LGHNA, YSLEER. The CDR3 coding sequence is TGCGCCAGCAGCCAAGATCGGGGCGGCAGGGATACGCAGTATTTT. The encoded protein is CASSQDRGGRDTQYF.

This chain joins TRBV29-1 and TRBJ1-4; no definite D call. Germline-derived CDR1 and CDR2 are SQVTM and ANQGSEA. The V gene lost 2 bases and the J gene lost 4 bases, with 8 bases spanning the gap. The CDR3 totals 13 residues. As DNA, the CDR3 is TGCAGCGTTGAACTGGGGAGTAATGAAAAACTGTTTTTT. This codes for CSVELGSNEKLFF.

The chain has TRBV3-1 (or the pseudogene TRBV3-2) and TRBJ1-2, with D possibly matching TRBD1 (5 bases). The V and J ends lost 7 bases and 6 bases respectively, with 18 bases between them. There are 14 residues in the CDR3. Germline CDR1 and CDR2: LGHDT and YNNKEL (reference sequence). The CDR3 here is CASNQGFQGNGYTF. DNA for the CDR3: TGTGCCAGCAACCAGGGATTCCAGGGAAATGGCTACACCTTC.

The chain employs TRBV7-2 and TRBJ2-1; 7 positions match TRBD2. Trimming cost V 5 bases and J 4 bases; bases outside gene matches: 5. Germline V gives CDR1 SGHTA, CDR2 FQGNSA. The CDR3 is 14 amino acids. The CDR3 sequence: CASSATGGYNEQFF. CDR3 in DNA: TGTGCCAGCAGCGCCACGGGGGGTTACAATGAGCAGTTCTTC.

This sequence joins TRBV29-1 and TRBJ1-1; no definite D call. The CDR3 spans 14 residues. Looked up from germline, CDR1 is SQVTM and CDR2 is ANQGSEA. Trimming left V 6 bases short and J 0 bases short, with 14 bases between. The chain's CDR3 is CSVFPGGMNTEAFF. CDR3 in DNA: TGCAGCGTATTTCCGGGTGGCATGAACACTGAAGCTTTCTTT.

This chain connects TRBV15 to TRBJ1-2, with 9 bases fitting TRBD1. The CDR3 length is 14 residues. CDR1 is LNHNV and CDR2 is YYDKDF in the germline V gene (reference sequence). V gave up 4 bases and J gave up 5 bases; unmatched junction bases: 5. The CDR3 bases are TGTGCCACCAGCACAGGGGACAGGGCATATGGCTACACCTTC. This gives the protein CATSTGDRAYGYTF.

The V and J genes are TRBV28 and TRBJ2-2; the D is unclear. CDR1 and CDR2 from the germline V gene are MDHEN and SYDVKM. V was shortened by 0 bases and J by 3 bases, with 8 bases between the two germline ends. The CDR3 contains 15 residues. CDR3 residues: CASSLWYTHTGELFF. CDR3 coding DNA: TGTGCCAGCAGTTTATGGTACACTCACACCGGGGAGCTGTTTTTT.

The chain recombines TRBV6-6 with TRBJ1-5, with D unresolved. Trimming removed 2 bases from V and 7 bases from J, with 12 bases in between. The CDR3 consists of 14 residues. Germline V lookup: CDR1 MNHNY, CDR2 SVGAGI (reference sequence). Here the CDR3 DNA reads TGTGCCAGCAGTTACCGCTGGGTAGGGCAGCCCCAGCATTTT. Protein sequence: CASSYRWVGQPQHF.

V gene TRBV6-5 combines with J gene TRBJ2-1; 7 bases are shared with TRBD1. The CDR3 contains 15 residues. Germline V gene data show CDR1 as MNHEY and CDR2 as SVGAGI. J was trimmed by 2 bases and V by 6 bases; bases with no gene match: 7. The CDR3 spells CASSYEGATYNEQFF. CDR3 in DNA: TGTGCCAGCAGCTATGAGGGGGCGACCTACAATGAGCAGTTCTTC.

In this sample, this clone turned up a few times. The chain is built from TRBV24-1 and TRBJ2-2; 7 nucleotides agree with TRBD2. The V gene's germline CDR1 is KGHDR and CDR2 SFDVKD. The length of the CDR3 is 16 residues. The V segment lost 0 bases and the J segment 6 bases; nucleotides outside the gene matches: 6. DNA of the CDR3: TGTGCCACCAGTGATTTGCAGCGGGGAGGGGCCGGGGAGCTGTTTTTT. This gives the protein CATSDLQRGGAGELFF.